These 18 T cell receptor beta chains originate from one sample sequenced in a study of shared clonotypes between healthy human individuals. Generated by immunoSEQ multiplex PCR, the TCRdb table keeps only in-frame clones and is missing some. The data show about 2,100,000 clones, approximately 94% seen once. CD8 cells classed as naive were CD45RO-negative and positively selected for CCR7, excluding terminally differentiated effector memory CD45RA+ cells. The specimen sequenced was naive CD8+ T cells from PBMCs. The receptor set was obtained from a man aged 18-30 years in good health. Some clones in this sample may be carry-over from other donors' samples.

The chain recombines TRBV28 with TRBJ1-5; D gene uncertain. The CDR3 loop spans 16 amino acids. Germline V gene sequence: CDR1 MDHEN, CDR2 SYDVKM. V lost 3 bases and J 0 bases, leaving 12 bases between the germline ends. The chain's CDR3 is CASSFGRDYSNQPQHF. The CDR3 region has the DNA TGTGCCAGCAGTTTCGGACGGGATTATAGCAATCAGCCCCAGCATTTT.

This clone came up once. This chain joins TRBV7-9 and TRBJ1-4; no reliable D call. V was cut by 4 bases and J by 6 bases, with 15 bases left in between. The CDR3 contains 15 residues. The germline V gene has CDR1 SEHNR and CDR2 FQNEAQ (reference sequence). The CDR3 protein is CASSSSTNGDEKLFF. The CDR3 DNA reads TGTGCCAGCAGCTCTTCTACCAATGGGGATGAAAAACTGTTTTTT. The whole variable domain, filled in from reference TRBV7-9 and TRBJ1-4, reads DTGVSQNPRHKITKRGQNVTFRCDPISEHNRLYWYRQTLGQGPEFLTYFQNEAQLEKSRLLSDRFSAERPKGSFSTLEIQRTEQGDSAMYLCASSSSTNGDEKLFFGSGTQLSVL.

This chain joins TRBV7-9 and TRBJ1-5; unclear D gene. This CDR3 is built from 13 residues. From germline, CDR1 is SEHNR and CDR2 FQNEAQ (reference sequence). With 11 bases removed from V and 2 bases from J, the gap between germline ends came to 13 bases. CDR3: CAWGGLGNQPQHF. The DNA of the CDR3 is TGTGCCTGGGGAGGGTTGGGCAATCAGCCCCAGCATTTT.

This chain links TRBV4-1 with TRBJ2-5; D possibly corresponds to TRBD2 (5 bases). CDR1 MGHRA and CDR2 YSYEKL come from the germline V gene. This CDR3 has 14 amino acids. Trimming took off 4 bases at V and 5 bases at J, with 14 bases between the two ends. The CDR3 reads CASSLLGVGETQYF. Here the CDR3 DNA reads TGCGCCAGCAGCCTCCTCGGGGTCGGGGAGACCCAGTACTTC.

The V gene is TRBV28, the J gene TRBJ2-1; possible D gene TRBD2, 6 bases. This CDR3 contains 15 residues. Trimming left V 8 bases short and J 9 bases short, with 23 bases between. CDR1 and CDR2 from the germline V gene are MDHEN and SYDVKM. The chain's CDR3 is CASRELQRSLGEQFF. The CDR3 nucleotides are TGTGCCAGCCGGGAGTTACAGCGGAGTCTTGGTGAGCAGTTCTTC.

The chain recombines TRBV4-3 with TRBJ2-2; maybe TRBD1 (5 bases). V lost 3 bases to trimming and J lost 1 base, with 9 bases between them. The germline V gene has CDR1 LGHNA and CDR2 YSLEER. The CDR3 extends over 15 amino acids. CDR3 region: CASSQATENTGELFF. The CDR3 bases are TGCGCCAGCAGCCAGGCGACAGAGAACACCGGGGAGCTGTTTTTT.

This chain's CDR3 is CASNNRGDEQFF. Here the CDR3 DNA reads TGTGCCAGCAACAACAGGGGCGATGAGCAGTTCTTC. The chain uses TRBV7-9 and TRBJ2-1; TRBD1 matches at 7 bases. Germline values: CDR1 SEHNR, CDR2 FQNEAQ (reference sequence). The junction had 5 bases not matched to a gene; V was cut back by 7 bases and J by 8 bases. The CDR3 is made up of 12 amino acids.

The J gene is TRBJ2-3, the V gene TRBV7-9; D is perhaps TRBD1 or TRBD2 (5 bases each). The CDR3 runs 15 residues. Germline assignment: CDR1 SEHNR and CDR2 FQNEAQ (reference sequence). The ends were cut back, 5 bases at V and 2 bases at J, with 14 bases in the middle. In nucleotides, the CDR3 is TGTGCCAGCAGCCCTGCTTGGGGGACCACAGATACGCAGTATTTT. Translating gives CASSPAWGTTDTQYF.

This clone was seen just once. CDR3 nucleotide sequence: TGTGCCAGCAGCTCAAGAAGGGACAGCAACTATGGCTACACCTTC. It is translated as CASSSRRDSNYGYTF. This chain links TRBV28 with TRBJ1-2; TRBD1 matches at 7 bases. CDR1 MDHEN and CDR2 SYDVKM come from the germline V gene. This CDR3 contains 15 residues. J was trimmed by 2 bases and V by 6 bases; bases with no gene match: 9.

The chain links TRBV29-1 to TRBJ2-7; 7 bases map to TRBD1. V dropped 6 bases and J dropped 3; count of bases not matched to a gene: 14. This CDR3 comprises 15 residues. Germline V gene lookup returns CDR1 SQVTM and CDR2 ANQGSEA. The CDR3 loop reads CSVAPTGQPLYEQYF. Here the CDR3 DNA reads TGCAGCGTCGCCCCGACAGGGCAACCTCTCTACGAGCAGTACTTC.

The rearrangement uses TRBV27 and TRBJ2-5; D is perhaps TRBD1 or TRBD2 (5 bases each). Trimming took 5 bases from V and 4 from J, leaving 11 bases between them. The CDR3 runs 13 residues. CDR1 and CDR2 (germline): MNHEY, SMNVEV (reference sequence). The CDR3 DNA follows: TGTGCCAGCAGTCCTAAGAGGGGAGAGACCCAGTACTTC. Encoded protein: CASSPKRGETQYF.

The V gene is TRBV15, the J gene TRBJ2-3; D is undetermined. In germline, CDR1 is LNHNV, CDR2 YYDKDF (reference sequence). This CDR3 is 14 amino acids long. V was cut by 0 bases and J by 3 bases, with 7 bases left in between. CDR3 in DNA: TGTGCCACCAGCAGAGACGGCAGGACAGATACGCAGTATTTT. Amino acids: CATSRDGRTDTQYF.

The rearrangement joins TRBV10-2 to TRBJ2-5; 10 bases line up with TRBD2. The CDR3 loop spans 14 amino acids. CDR1 is WSHSY and CDR2 is SAAADI in the germline V gene. V shed 5 bases and J 3 bases; nucleotides not matched to a gene: 3. The CDR3 here is CASSLTSGKETQYF. The CDR3 DNA sequence: TGCGCCAGCAGTCTCACTAGCGGGAAAGAGACCCAGTACTTC.

Only one count was recorded for this clone. The rearrangement uses TRBV7-9 and TRBJ2-3; unclear D gene. CDR1 is SEHNR, CDR2 FQNEAQ, per germline (reference sequence). This CDR3 spans 14 amino acids. Trimming took 5 bases from V and 2 from J, leaving 11 bases between them. The CDR3 DNA reads TGTGCCAGCAGCCGCGTAACAAACACAGATACGCAGTATTTT. This codes for CASSRVTNTDTQYF. The full variable domain, rest sourced from reference TRBV7-9 and TRBJ2-3, is DTGVSQNPRHKITKRGQNVTFRCDPISEHNRLYWYRQTLGQGPEFLTYFQNEAQLEKSRLLSDRFSAERPKGSFSTLEIQRTEQGDSAMYLCASSRVTNTDTQYFGPGTRLTVL.

The V gene is TRBV27, the J gene TRBJ2-7; no reliable D call. The length of the CDR3 is 13 residues. Germline CDR1 reads MNHEY; CDR2 reads SMNVEV (reference sequence). Trimming stripped 3 bases from V and 3 bases from J, with 9 bases between. For the CDR3, the DNA is TGTGCCAGCAGTTTTTTTCCGGGCTACGAGCAGTACTTC. Amino acid sequence: CASSFFPGYEQYF.

This chain's CDR3 is CASSVLTSGRAKKRFYEQYF. The CDR3 DNA follows: TGTGCCAGCAGTGTCTTAACTAGCGGGAGGGCCAAGAAGCGCTTCTACGAGCAGTACTTC. The chain links TRBV6-4 to TRBJ2-7; TRBD2 matches 13 bases. CDR1 is MRHNA and CDR2 is SNTAGT in the germline V gene. Trimming took 4 bases from V and 3 from J; bases not matched to a gene: 18. The CDR3 is 20 residues long.

As to this clone: This sample includes further DNA sequences coding for the same CDR3. The chain joins TRBV27 to TRBJ2-7, with 7 bases matching TRBD2. The CDR3 spans 15 residues. The V gene end was trimmed by 4 bases and the J gene end by 0 bases; junction bases not matched to a gene: 6. Germline CDR1 is MNHEY and CDR2 is SMNVEV (reference sequence). The DNA for the CDR3 is TGTGCCAGCAGTTCTAGCGGTCTGAGCTCCTACGAGCAGTACTTC. Its protein product is CASSSSGLSSYEQYF.

The chain uses TRBV7-9 and TRBJ2-5, with D maybe TRBD2 (5 bases). V was cut by 6 bases and J by 0 bases, with 17 bases left in between. Per germline, CDR1 SEHNR and CDR2 FQNEAQ (reference sequence). This CDR3 comprises 16 residues. The CDR3 here is CASRGSPGMYQETQYF. In nucleotides, the CDR3 is TGTGCCAGCAGGGGGTCTCCGGGAATGTACCAAGAGACCCAGTACTTC.